This TCR beta chain was recorded in a study of T-cell reconstitution after alpha-beta-depleted transplantation in children. TCRbeta library preparation incorporated unique molecular identifiers. TCRdb processed the PCR reads anew with MiXCR; each CDR3 protein has one entry. The table lists almost 600,000 distinct CDR3 sequences, over 25% of them singletons, with 30% to 45% in the top ten. Notes on this clonotype: Its target is unknown.

There are 13 residues in the CDR3. Unmatched junction bases numbered 5, after V lost 5 bases and J lost 3 bases. CDR1 and CDR2 (germline): DFQATT, SNEGSKA (reference sequence). General observations from the study: Newly produced T cells mostly provided counts and TCRbeta diversity after one year, as hyperexpanded clones declined. TCRbeta diversity was high at day 60 in some patients (a result of surviving recipient T cells and thymic progenitors). As was reported, about two months after transplant, alpha-beta T cells came from several hundred expanded graft clones.

This specimen consisted of PBMCs, obtained before TCRalphabeta/CD19-depleted stem cell transplant. This clonotype was obtained from a boy younger than two with Wiskott-Aldrich syndrome, due to receive a stem cell transplant. The gene calls are TRBV20-1 and TRBJ1-2, with TRBD1 matching 8 bases. CDR3 in amino acids: CSARLQGDYGYTF. CDR3 bases: TGCAGTGCTCGACTACAGGGGGACTATGGCTACACCTTC.